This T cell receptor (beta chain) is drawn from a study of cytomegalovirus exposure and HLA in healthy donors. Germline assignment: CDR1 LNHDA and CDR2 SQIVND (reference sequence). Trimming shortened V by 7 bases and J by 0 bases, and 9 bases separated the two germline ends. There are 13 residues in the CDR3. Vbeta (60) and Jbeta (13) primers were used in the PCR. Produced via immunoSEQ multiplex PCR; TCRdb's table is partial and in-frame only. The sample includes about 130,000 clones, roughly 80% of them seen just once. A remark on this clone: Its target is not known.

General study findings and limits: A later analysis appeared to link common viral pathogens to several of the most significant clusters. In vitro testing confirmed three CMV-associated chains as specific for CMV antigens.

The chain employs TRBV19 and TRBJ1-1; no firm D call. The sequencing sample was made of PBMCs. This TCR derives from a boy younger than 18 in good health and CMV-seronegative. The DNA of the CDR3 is TGTGCCAGTAATTACGCGGTGAACACTGAAGCTTTCTTT. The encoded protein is CASNYAVNTEAFF.